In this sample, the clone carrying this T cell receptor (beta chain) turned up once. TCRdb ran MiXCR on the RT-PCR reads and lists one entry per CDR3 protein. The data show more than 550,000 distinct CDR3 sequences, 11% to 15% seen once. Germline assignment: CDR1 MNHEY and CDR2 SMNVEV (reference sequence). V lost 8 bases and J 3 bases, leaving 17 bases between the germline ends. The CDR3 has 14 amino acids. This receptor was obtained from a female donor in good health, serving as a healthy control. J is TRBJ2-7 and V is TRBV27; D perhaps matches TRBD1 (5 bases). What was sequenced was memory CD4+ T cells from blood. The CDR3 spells CASFGHPPFYEQYF. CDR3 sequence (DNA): TGTGCCAGCTTCGGACATCCCCCGTTCTACGAGCAGTACTTC.